The T cell receptor beta chain under discussion was sequenced for a study of T-cell memory formation after mild COVID-19. Each CDR3 protein gets one entry after TCRdb re-called the 5' RACE reads with MiXCR. This sample yields 110,000 or so distinct CDR3 sequences, of which about 20% are seen a single time; roughly two fifths belongs to the top ten. Looked up from germline, CDR1 is SGHTA and CDR2 is FQGTGA. The germline V and J ends were trimmed by 5 bases and 1 base, with 12 bases remaining between them. The CDR3 runs 15 residues. Only a few counts were recorded for this clonotype. Material for sequencing was PBMCs or a T cell subset sorted from them (not recorded which). V and J are TRBV7-3 and TRBJ2-1; TRBD2 is a possible D gene (6 bases). The sequence was collected from a man between 18 and 29 years old who had mild COVID-19 (a few samples of this study predate the infection). Cell type and time point are not known. The CDR3 reads CASSIDAGSYNEQFF. The CDR3 DNA reads as TGTGCCAGCAGCATAGACGCGGGGTCCTACAATGAGCAGTTCTTC.